Below, 21 T cell receptor beta chains from the same sample are listed, as sequenced in a study of blood T cells in healthy people across ages. Then a second PCR, running roughly 7 to 11 cycles, was carried out with a sample-barcoded 5' primer and a J-beta primer mix. Each CDR3 protein is one row after TCRdb ran MiXCR on the 5' RACE reads. Of 800,000 to 900,000 distinct CDR3 sequences detected, approximately 59% appear once; the ten largest clones hold roughly 26%. Material: blood. Receptors were obtained from a man aged 25 to 40 in good health.

The chain is built from TRBV12-3 or TRBV12-4 and TRBJ2-4; a possible D gene is TRBD1 (6 bases). CDR3 size: 14 residues. V was shortened by 7 bases and J by 1 base, with 11 bases between the two germline ends. In nucleotides, the CDR3 is TGTGCCAGCAACAATCAGGGGGCCAAAAACATTCAGTACTTC. Amino acid sequence: CASNNQGAKNIQYF.

The CDR3: CASSGTSGGASYNEQFF. The CDR3, as DNA: TGTGCCAGCAGCGGGACTAGCGGGGGGGCCTCCTACAATGAGCAGTTCTTC. The chain carries TRBV6-2 or TRBV6-3 and TRBJ2-1; 16 bases agree with TRBD2. Germline loops: CDR1 MNHEY, CDR2 SVGEGT. The CDR3 loop spans 17 amino acids. The V segment lost 6 bases and the J segment 0 bases; nucleotides outside the gene matches: 2.

This clonotype occurred a few times. The V and J genes are TRBV18 and TRBJ2-7; no clear D gene. V was pared by 3 bases and J by 0 bases, with 12 bases between. Germline values: CDR1 KGHSH, CDR2 LQKENI. This CDR3 spans 15 amino acids. The CDR3 protein is CASSPKSSISYEQYF. The CDR3 region has the DNA TGTGCCAGCTCACCCAAAAGCAGCATCTCCTACGAGCAGTACTTC.

This clonotype came up a few times. V is TRBV4-2 and J is TRBJ2-1, with 9 bases aligning to TRBD2. The CDR3 loop spans 17 amino acids. With 0 bases clipped from V and 4 bases from J, the junction kept 7 bases outside the gene matches. CDR1 is LGHNA and CDR2 is YNFKEQ in the germline V gene. CDR3 DNA: TGTGCCAGCAGCCAAGAAGGCTTAGCGGGGGCTTACAATGAGCAGTTCTTC. Protein product: CASSQEGLAGAYNEQFF.

The gene calls are TRBV7-3 and TRBJ2-3, with 9 bases that match TRBD2. V lost 6 bases to trimming and J lost 1 base; unmatched junction nucleotides: 5. CDR1 SGHTA and CDR2 FQGTGA come from the germline V gene. This CDR3 region has 15 residues. The CDR3 DNA is TGTGCCAGCAGTCAGACTAGCGGCCGCACAGATACGCAGTATTTT. This encodes CASSQTSGRTDTQYF.

V gene TRBV2 combines with J gene TRBJ2-7; TRBD1 is a possible D gene (5 bases). In germline, CDR1 is SNHLY, CDR2 FYNNEI. There are 13 residues in the CDR3. Deletions cut 6 bases from V and 3 bases from J, with 12 bases between. The CDR3 loop is CASRITGIYEQYF. CDR3 DNA sequence: TGTGCCAGCAGAATTACAGGCATCTACGAGCAGTACTTC.

The J gene is TRBJ1-5, the V gene TRBV28, with TRBD1 matching 8 bases. With 4 bases clipped from V and 3 bases from J, the junction kept 5 bases outside the gene matches. The CDR3 extends over 15 amino acids. Germline CDR1 reads MDHEN; CDR2 reads SYDVKM. CDR3 sequence reads: CASSYGDRFNQPQHF. CDR3 in DNA: TGTGCCAGCAGTTATGGGGACAGGTTCAATCAGCCCCAGCATTTT.

Points on this clonotype: It is unclear where the CDR3 begins or ends on the DNA, so no DNA is shown, and the CDR3 is as TCRdb lists it. The V gene is TRBV29-1, the J gene TRBJ2-1; the table gives TRBD1 as D, unverified against the DNA. Germline V lookup: CDR1 SQVTM, CDR2 ANQGSEA. The CDR3 is 13 residues long, ends included. This chain's CDR3 is CSVGQGINNERFF.

The rearrangement links TRBV30 to TRBJ2-7; D might be TRBD1 or TRBD2, each matching 5 bases. V lost 2 bases and J 12 bases, leaving 17 bases between the germline ends. Germline V gene data show CDR1 as GTSNPN and CDR2 as SVGIG (reference sequence). The CDR3 loop spans 12 amino acids. The CDR3 sequence is CAWSSGTKARYF. The CDR3 DNA follows: TGTGCCTGGAGTTCTGGGACGAAAGCACGGTACTTC.

The V call is TRBV10-3, the J call TRBJ2-7; D is perhaps TRBD1 (6 bases). Matching the DNA end better, TRBJ2-5 makes the J call doubtful. CDR1 ENHRY and CDR2 SYGVKD come from the germline V gene. The CDR3 sequence is 14 residues long. CDR3 DNA: TGTGCCATCAGTGAGACAGGGTCAGCAGAGACCCAGTACTTC. Its translation is CAISETGSAETQYF.

This clonotype occurred a few times. The chain is built from TRBV15 and TRBJ2-5, with D possibly being TRBD1 or TRBD2 (5 bases each). V gave up 4 bases and J gave up 3 bases, with 9 bases separating them. CDR3 length: 13 amino acids. The V gene's germline CDR1 is LNHNV and CDR2 YYDKDF (reference sequence). CDR3 sequence reads: CATSTGAKETQYF. CDR3 nucleotides: TGTGCCACCAGCACCGGGGCAAAAGAGACCCAGTACTTC. Variable domain in full (rest from reference TRBV15 and TRBJ2-5): DAMVIQNPRYQVTQFGKPVTLSCSQTLNHNVMYWYQQKSSQAPKLLFHYYDKDFNNEADTPDNFQSRRPNTSFCFLDIRSPGLGDTAMYLCATSTGAKETQYFGPGTRLLVL.

This clonotype is a singleton in its sample. This chain links TRBV19 with TRBJ2-7; no reliable D call. Germline CDR1 reads LNHDA; CDR2 reads SQIVND (reference sequence). There are 13 residues in the CDR3. Trimming took off 2 bases at V and 0 bases at J, with 5 bases between the two ends. CDR3 amino acids: CASSITASYEQYF. The CDR3 bases are TGTGCCAGTAGTATAACAGCCTCCTACGAGCAGTACTTC. Together with reference TRBV19 and TRBJ2-7, the CDR3 gives the full variable domain: DGGITQSPKYLFRKEGQNVTLSCEQNLNHDAMYWYRQDPGQGLRLIYYSQIVNDFQKGDIAEGYSVSREKKESFPLTVTSAQKNPTAFYLCASSITASYEQYFGPGTRLTVT.

This clonotype has only a few counts. The genes are TRBV12-3 or TRBV12-4 and TRBJ2-7, with 10 bases matching TRBD1. The V gene end was trimmed by 5 bases and the J gene end by 0 bases; junction bases not matched to a gene: 7. This CDR3 spans 16 amino acids. The CDR3 is CASSPTGTGVSYEQYF. CDR3 nucleotides: TGTGCCAGCAGTCCGACCGGGACAGGGGTCTCCTACGAGCAGTACTTC.

This clonotype was counted once. The gene calls are TRBV5-1 and TRBJ2-1, with TRBD2 matching over 7 bases. V lost 0 bases to trimming and J lost 5 bases; unmatched junction nucleotides: 5. Germline V gives CDR1 SGHRS, CDR2 YFSETQ. CDR3 length equals 15 residues. CDR3 sequence: CASSLGTRWDNEQFF. The DNA for the CDR3 is TGCGCCAGCAGCTTGGGGACTAGATGGGACAATGAGCAGTTCTTC.

The rearrangement links TRBV7-2 to TRBJ2-5; 11 nucleotides agree with TRBD2. Germline CDR1 reads SGHTA; CDR2 reads FQGNSA. The V segment lost 1 base and the J segment 2 bases; nucleotides outside the gene matches: 3. This CDR3 contains 16 residues. The CDR3 reads CASSLVLAGGQETQYF. Written as DNA, the CDR3 is TGTGCCAGCAGCTTAGTCCTAGCGGGGGGTCAAGAGACCCAGTACTTC.

The V gene is TRBV4-1, the J gene TRBJ2-7; D possibly corresponds to TRBD1 (5 bases). The CDR3 is 14 residues long. V was trimmed by 1 base and J by 7 bases, leaving 14 bases between them. Germline CDR1 and CDR2: MGHRA and YSYEKL. CDR3: CASSQAEGAEEQYF. The CDR3 region has the DNA TGCGCCAGCAGCCAAGCGGAAGGGGCCGAGGAGCAGTACTTC.

This clonotype appeared a few times. J is TRBJ2-1 and V is TRBV20-1; 7 nucleotides agree with TRBD1. The trim removed 4 bases at V and 4 bases at J, leaving 4 bases unmatched. The germline CDR1 and CDR2 sequences are DFQATT and SNEGSKA (reference sequence). The CDR3 sequence is 13 residues long. In nucleotides, the CDR3 is TGCAGTGCTAAAGGGGGCCCTTACAATGAGCAGTTCTTC. The encoded protein is CSAKGGPYNEQFF.

The genes are TRBV29-1 and TRBJ2-3; 7 bases agree with TRBD2. The V segment lost 2 bases and the J segment 4 bases; nucleotides outside the gene matches: 3. This CDR3 is built from 13 residues. Germline V gene sequence: CDR1 SQVTM, CDR2 ANQGSEA. The CDR3 nucleotides are TGCAGCGTTGAACCGGGGGGTCCAGATACGCAGTATTTT. It codes for CSVEPGGPDTQYF.

Points on this clonotype: This may be a read error: a much more frequent sequence differs by one nucleotide. CDR3 protein: CASSLGLALDETQFF. The CDR3 DNA reads as TGTGCCAGCAGTCTTGGACTAGCCCTTGACGAGACCCAGTTCTTC. The rearrangement joins TRBV2 to TRBJ2-1; TRBD2 matches 8 bases. V dropped 5 bases and J dropped 13; count of bases not matched to a gene: 16. The germline CDR1 and CDR2 sequences are SNHLY and FYNNEI. CDR3 length: 15 residues.

This clonotype turned up a few times. The rearrangement uses TRBV7-2 and TRBJ1-1; 8 bases are a match to TRBD1. V trimming: 8 bases; J trimming: 5 bases; junction bases outside the gene matches: 13. CDR3 length equals 15 residues. Germline lookup yields CDR1 SGHTA and CDR2 FQGNSA. The CDR3 DNA reads as TGTGCCAGCGGCCCCTCCAGGGGGCTATATACTGAAGCTTTCTTT. Residues: CASGPSRGLYTEAFF.

The chain couples TRBV12-3 or TRBV12-4 to TRBJ2-5, with D perhaps TRBD1 (5 bases). CDR3 length: 13 amino acids. V dropped 6 bases and J dropped 4 bases, with 12 bases sitting between them. The CDR3 DNA reads as TGTGCCAGCAGATCTCTCCAGGGAGAGACCCAGTACTTC. Protein product: CASRSLQGETQYF.